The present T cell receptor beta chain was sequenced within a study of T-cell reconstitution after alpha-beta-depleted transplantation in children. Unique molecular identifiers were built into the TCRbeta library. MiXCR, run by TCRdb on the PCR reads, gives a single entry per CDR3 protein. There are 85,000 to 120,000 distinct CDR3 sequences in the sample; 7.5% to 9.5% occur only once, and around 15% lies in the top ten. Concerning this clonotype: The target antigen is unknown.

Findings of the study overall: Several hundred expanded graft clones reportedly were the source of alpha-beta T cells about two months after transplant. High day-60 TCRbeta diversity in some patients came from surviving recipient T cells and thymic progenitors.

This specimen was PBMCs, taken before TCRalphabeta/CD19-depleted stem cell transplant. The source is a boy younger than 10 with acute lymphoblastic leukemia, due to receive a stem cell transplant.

As DNA, the CDR3 is TGTGCCAGCAGGACGACAGGGGTTGGGGAAAAACTGTTTTTT. As protein: CASRTTGVGEKLFF. The J gene is TRBJ1-4, the V gene TRBV6-1, with 8 bases aligning to TRBD1. CDR3 length equals 14 residues. The ends lost 6 bases at V and 8 bases at J; junction bases unmatched: 8. The germline V gene encodes CDR1 MNHNS and CDR2 SASEGT.